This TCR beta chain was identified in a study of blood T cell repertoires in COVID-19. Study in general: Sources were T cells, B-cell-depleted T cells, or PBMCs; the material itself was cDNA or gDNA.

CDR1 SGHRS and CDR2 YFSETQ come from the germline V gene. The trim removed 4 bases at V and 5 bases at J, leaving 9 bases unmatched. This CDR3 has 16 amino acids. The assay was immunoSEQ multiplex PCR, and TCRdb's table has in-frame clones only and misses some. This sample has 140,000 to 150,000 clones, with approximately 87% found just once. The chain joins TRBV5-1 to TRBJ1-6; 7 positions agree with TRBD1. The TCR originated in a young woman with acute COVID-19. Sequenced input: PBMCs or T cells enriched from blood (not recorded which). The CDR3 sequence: CASSQRPTGDNSPLHF. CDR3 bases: TGCGCCAGCAGCCAACGACCAACAGGGGATAATTCACCCCTCCACTTT.